This section outlines one T cell receptor beta chain sequence together with its context. Its antigen is currently unknown. The data derive from a study of cytomegalovirus exposure and HLA in healthy donors. Study-wide points: Differences between HLA loci emerged in a later analysis of TCR association rates, with DRB1 most and HLA-C fewest.

Per germline, CDR1 SQVTM and CDR2 ANQGSEA. This CDR3 region has 12 residues. V was cut by 6 bases and J by 12 bases, with 17 bases left in between. PCR used 60 Vbeta primers and 13 Jbeta primers. Libraries were prepared by immunoSEQ multiplex PCR; TCRdb keeps only in-frame clonotypes and omits some of them. The data hold approximately 150,000 clones, with approximately 80% observed a single time. The sequencing sample was made of PBMCs. The J gene is TRBJ1-4, the V gene TRBV29-1, with no clear D. The TCR originated in a man under 40 in good health and CMV-seropositive. The CDR3 loop is CSVGHSELELFF. The CDR3 coding sequence is TGCAGCGTGGGTCATTCGGAGTTAGAACTGTTTTTT.